This TCR beta chain derives from a study of shared clonotypes between healthy human individuals. Study-wide findings and caveats: It was the non-shared clonotypes that had lower generation probabilities than clonotypes shared by all four donors.

Terminally differentiated effector memory CD45RA+ cells were excluded by CCR7 positive selection of CD45RO-negative cells. The assay used deep level. Generated by immunoSEQ multiplex PCR, the TCRdb table keeps only in-frame clones and is missing some. Among approximately 2,000,000 clones, 93% were seen once, and the ten largest hold approximately 1.6%. Between the trimmed V and J ends, which lost 2 bases and 0 bases, there was a span of 17 bases. The CDR3 totals 17 residues. CDR1 and CDR2 from the germline V gene are MNHEY and SMNVEV (reference sequence). With regard to this clone: Its antigen remains unknown.

This receptor was identified in a man between 18 and 35 years old in good health. Some clones in this sample may be carry-over from other donors' samples. This chain joins TRBV27 and TRBJ2-7; D possibly corresponds to TRBD2 (6 bases). Sequencing input: naive CD8+ T cells from PBMCs. CDR3 sequence: CASSLGARDSSSYEQYF. CDR3 nucleotide sequence: TGTGCCAGCAGTTTAGGTGCCCGGGACTCAAGCTCCTACGAGCAGTACTTC.